This T cell receptor (beta chain) was sequenced for a study of blood T cell repertoires in COVID-19. Whole-study context: The United States, Italy and Spain supplied acute and convalescent COVID-19 samples. The analysed material was cDNA or gDNA that came from T cells, B-cell-depleted T cells, or PBMCs.

Per the study methods: Reference gene primer amplification gave estimated nucleated cell counts. The data were produced by immunoSEQ multiplex PCR, yet TCRdb's version contains in-frame clones alone and is incomplete. V and J calls plus clone size are reproduced from that table; the DNA served to infer D and trimming. The sample consists of more than 200,000 clones, approximately 85% of them appearing once. The germline V gene has CDR1 WSHSY and CDR2 SAAADI. V was shortened by 6 bases and J by 4 bases, with 15 bases between the two germline ends. The CDR3 spans 14 residues. The sequencing input was peripheral blood. The sequence was obtained from a human donor in a cohort sampled during active COVID-19. The gene calls are TRBV10-2 and TRBJ1-1; D is perhaps TRBD1 (5 bases). The CDR3 reads CASSSSKGVTEAFF. In DNA form, the CDR3 reads TGCGCCAGCAGCTCCAGCAAAGGGGTCACTGAAGCTTTCTTT.